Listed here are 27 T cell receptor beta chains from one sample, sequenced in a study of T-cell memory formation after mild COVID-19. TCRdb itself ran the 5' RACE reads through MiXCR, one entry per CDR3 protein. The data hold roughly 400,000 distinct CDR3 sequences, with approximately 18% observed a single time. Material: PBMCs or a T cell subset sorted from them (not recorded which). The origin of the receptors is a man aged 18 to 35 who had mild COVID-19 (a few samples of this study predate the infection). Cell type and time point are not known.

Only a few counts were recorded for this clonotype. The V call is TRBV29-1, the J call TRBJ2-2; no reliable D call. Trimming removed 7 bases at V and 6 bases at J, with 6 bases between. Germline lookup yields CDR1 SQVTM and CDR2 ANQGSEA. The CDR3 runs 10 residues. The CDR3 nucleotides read TGCAGCGCATTTTCCGGGGAGCTGTTTTTT. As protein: CSAFSGELFF.

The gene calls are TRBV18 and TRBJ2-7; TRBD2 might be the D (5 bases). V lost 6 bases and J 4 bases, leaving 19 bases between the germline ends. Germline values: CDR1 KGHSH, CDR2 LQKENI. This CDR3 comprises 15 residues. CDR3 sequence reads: CASSPSQISGYEQYV. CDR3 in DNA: TGTGCCAGCTCTCCCTCCCAGATAAGCGGTTACGAGCAGTACGTC.

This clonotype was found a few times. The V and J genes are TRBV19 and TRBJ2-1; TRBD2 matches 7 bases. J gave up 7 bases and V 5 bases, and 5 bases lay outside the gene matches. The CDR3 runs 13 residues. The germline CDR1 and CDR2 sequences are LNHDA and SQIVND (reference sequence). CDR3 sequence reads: CASSGGGRNEQFF. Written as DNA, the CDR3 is TGTGCCAGTAGTGGGGGAGGGCGGAATGAGCAGTTCTTC.

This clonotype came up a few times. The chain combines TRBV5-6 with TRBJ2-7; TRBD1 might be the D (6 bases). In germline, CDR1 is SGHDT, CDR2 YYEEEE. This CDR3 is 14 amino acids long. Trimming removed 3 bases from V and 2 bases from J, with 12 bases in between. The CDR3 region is CASSSMGQAYEQYF. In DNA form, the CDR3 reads TGTGCCAGCAGCTCTATGGGACAAGCCTACGAGCAGTACTTC.

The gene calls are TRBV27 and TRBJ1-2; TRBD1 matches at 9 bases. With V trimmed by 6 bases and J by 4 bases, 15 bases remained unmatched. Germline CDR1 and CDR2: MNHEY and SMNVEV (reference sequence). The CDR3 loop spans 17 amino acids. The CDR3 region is CASRRRGTGYHIYGYTF. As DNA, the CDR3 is TGTGCCAGCAGGCGTCGGGGGACAGGGTACCACATCTATGGCTACACCTTC.

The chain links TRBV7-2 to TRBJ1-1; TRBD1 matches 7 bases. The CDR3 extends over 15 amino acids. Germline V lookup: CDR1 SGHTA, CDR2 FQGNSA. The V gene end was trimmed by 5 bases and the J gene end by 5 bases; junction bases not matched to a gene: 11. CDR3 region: CASSPGGAGYTEAFF. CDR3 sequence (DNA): TGTGCCAGCAGCCCAGGGGGTGCGGGATATACTGAAGCTTTCTTT.

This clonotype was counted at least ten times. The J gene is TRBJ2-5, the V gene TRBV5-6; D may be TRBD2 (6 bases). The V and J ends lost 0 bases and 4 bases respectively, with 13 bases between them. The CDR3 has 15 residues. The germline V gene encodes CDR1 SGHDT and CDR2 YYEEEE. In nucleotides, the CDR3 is TGTGCCAGCAGCTTGGGGCTTTGGAGGGGAGAGACCCAGTACTTC. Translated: CASSLGLWRGETQYF.

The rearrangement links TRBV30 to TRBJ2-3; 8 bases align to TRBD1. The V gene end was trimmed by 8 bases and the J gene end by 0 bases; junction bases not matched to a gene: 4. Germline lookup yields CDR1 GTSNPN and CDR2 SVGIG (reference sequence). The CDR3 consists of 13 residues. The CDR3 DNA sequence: TGTGCCCACACAGGGGGTAGCACAGATACGCAGTATTTT. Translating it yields CAHTGGSTDTQYF. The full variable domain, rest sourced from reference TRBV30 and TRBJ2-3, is SQTIHQWPATLVQPVGSPLSLECTVEGTSNPNLYWYRQAAGRGLQLLFYSVGIGQISSEVPQNLSASRPQDRQFILSSKKLLLSDSGFYLCAHTGGSTDTQYFGPGTRLTVL.

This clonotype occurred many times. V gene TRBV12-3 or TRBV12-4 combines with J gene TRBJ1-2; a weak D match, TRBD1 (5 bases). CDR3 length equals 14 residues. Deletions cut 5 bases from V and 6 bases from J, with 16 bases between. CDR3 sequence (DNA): TGTGCCAGCAGTCTCCAGGGAATTGGGGATGGCTACACCTTC. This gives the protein CASSLQGIGDGYTF.

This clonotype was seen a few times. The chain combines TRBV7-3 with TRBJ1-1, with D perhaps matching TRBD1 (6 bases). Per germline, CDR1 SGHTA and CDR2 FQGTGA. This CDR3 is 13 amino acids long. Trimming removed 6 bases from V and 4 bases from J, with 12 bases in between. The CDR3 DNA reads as TGTGCCAGCAGAGGGGGGGGTGGCACTGAAGCTTTCTTT. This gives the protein CASRGGGGTEAFF. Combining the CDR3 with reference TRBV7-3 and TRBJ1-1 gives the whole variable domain GAGVSQTPSNKVTEKGKYVELRCDPISGHTALYWYRQSLGQGPEFLIYFQGTGAADDSGLPNDRFFAVRPEGSVSTLKIQRTERGDSAVYLCASRGGGGTEAFFGQGTRLTVV.

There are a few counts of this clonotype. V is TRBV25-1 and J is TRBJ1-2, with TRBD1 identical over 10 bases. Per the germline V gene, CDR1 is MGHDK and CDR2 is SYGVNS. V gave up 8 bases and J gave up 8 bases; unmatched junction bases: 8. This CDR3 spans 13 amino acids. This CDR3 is CASGRQGAEGYTF. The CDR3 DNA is TGTGCCAGCGGACGACAGGGGGCTGAAGGCTACACCTTC.

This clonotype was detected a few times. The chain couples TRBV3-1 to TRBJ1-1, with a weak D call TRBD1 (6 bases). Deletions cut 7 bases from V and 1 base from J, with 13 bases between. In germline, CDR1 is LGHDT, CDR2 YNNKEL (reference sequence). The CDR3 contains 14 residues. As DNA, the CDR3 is TGTGCCAGCACTGACAGGTTTTCGAACACTGAAGCTTTCTTT. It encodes CASTDRFSNTEAFF.

CDR3 sequence reads: CASSLQDIDGYTF. For the CDR3, the DNA is TGTGCCAGCAGCCTCCAGGACATAGATGGCTACACCTTC. The chain combines TRBV7-8 with TRBJ1-2; a possible D gene is TRBD1 (5 bases). The V and J ends lost 5 bases and 6 bases respectively, with 13 bases between them. From germline, CDR1 is SGHVS and CDR2 FQNEAQ. The CDR3 runs to 13 residues.

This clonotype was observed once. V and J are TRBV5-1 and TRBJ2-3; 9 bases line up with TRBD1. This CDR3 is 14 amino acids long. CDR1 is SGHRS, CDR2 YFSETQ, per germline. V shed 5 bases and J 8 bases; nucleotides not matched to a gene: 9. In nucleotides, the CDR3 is TGCGCCAGCAGAACTCAACAGGGGGCAGGTACGCAGTATTTT. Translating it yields CASRTQQGAGTQYF.

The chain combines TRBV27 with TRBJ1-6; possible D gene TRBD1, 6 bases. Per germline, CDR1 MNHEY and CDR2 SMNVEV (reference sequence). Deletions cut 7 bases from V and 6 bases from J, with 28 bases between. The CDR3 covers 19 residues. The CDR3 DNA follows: TGTGCCAGCACCCAGGTGCGGGACACCTATTTCGGGCTTAATTCACCCCTCCACTTT. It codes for CASTQVRDTYFGLNSPLHF.

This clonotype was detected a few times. This chain's CDR3 is CASSGTGSYEQYF. CDR3 nucleotides: TGTGCCAGCAGTGGGACTGGCTCCTACGAGCAGTACTTC. The chain couples TRBV2 to TRBJ2-7; weak D call: TRBD2 (5 bases). Trimming cost V 4 bases and J 0 bases, with 7 bases left between them. CDR3 length: 13 amino acids. Germline V gene lookup returns CDR1 SNHLY and CDR2 FYNNEI. Based on the CDR3 plus reference TRBV2 and TRBJ2-7, the full variable domain is EPEVTQTPSHQVTQMGQEVILRCVPISNHLYFYWYRQILGQKVEFLVSFYNNEISEKSEIFDDQFSVERPDGSNFTLKIRSTKLEDSAMYFCASSGTGSYEQYFGPGTRLTVT.

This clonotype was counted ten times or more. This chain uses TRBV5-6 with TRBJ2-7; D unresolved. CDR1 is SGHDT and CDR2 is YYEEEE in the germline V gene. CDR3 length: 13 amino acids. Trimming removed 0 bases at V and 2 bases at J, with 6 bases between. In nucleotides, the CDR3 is TGTGCCAGCAGCTTGGACAGAACCTACGAGCAGTACTTC. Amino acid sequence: CASSLDRTYEQYF.

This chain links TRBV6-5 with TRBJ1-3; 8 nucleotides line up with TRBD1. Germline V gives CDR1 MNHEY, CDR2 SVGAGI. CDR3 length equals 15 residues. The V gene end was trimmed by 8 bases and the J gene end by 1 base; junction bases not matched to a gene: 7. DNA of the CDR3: TGTGCCAGCGGACAGGGTAGGAGGTCTGGAAACACCATATATTTT. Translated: CASGQGRRSGNTIYF.

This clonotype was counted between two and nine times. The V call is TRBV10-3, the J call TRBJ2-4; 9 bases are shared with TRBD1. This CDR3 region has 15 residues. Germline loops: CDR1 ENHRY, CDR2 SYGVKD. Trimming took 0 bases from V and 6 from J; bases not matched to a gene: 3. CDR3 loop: CAISESGQGRNIQYF. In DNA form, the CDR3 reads TGTGCCATCAGTGAGTCGGGACAGGGAAGAAACATTCAGTACTTC.

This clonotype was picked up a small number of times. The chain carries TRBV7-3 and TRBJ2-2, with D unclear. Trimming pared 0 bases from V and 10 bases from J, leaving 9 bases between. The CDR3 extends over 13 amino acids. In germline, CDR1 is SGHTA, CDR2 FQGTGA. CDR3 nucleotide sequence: TGTGCCAGCAGCTTAACTGGCACTACGGAGCTGTTTTTT. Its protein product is CASSLTGTTELFF.

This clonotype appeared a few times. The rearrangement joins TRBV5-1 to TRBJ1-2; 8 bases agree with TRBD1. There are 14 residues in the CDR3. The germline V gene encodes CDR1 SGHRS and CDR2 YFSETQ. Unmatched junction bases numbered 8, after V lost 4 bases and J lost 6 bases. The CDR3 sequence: CASSLDRDGDGYTF. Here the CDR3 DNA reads TGCGCCAGCAGCCTGGACAGGGATGGCGATGGCTACACCTTC.

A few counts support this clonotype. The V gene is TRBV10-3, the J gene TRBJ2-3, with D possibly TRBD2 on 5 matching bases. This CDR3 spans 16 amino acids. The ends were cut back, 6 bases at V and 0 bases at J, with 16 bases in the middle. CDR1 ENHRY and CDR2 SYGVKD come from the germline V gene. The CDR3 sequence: CAIRTGERFSTDTQYF. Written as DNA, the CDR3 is TGTGCCATCAGAACCGGGGAGCGGTTTAGCACAGATACGCAGTATTTT.

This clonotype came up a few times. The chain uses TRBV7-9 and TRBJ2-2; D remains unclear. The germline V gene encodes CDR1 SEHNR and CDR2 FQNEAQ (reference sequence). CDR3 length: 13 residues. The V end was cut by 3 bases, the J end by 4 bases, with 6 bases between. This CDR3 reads CASSFRTTGELFF. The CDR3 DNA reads TGTGCCAGCAGCTTCAGGACCACCGGGGAGCTGTTTTTT.

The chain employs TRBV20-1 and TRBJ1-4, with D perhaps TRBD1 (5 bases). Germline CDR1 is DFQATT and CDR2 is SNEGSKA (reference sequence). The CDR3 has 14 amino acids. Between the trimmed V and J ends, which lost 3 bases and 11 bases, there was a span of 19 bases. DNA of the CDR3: TGCAGTGCTAGGGTTCGGGACGGCACGGAGAAACTGTTTTTT. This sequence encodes CSARVRDGTEKLFF.

The CDR3 nucleotides are TGTGCCAGCAGTTACTCCGGTTACTTCCCCTACAATGAGCAGTTCTTC. It specifies CASSYSGYFPYNEQFF. This rearrangement joins TRBV6-5 to TRBJ2-1; D is undetermined. Trimming stripped 0 bases from V and 2 bases from J, with 11 bases between. The germline V gene encodes CDR1 MNHEY and CDR2 SVGAGI. The CDR3 has 16 amino acids.

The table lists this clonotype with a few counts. CDR3 DNA sequence: TGTGCCAGCGCGGGACAGGGGGGCCCCGGGGAGCTGTTTTTT. Translating it yields CASAGQGGPGELFF. V and J are TRBV12-3 or TRBV12-4 and TRBJ2-2; TRBD1 aligns across 11 bases. J was trimmed by 6 bases and V by 8 bases; bases with no gene match: 5. This CDR3 has 14 amino acids.

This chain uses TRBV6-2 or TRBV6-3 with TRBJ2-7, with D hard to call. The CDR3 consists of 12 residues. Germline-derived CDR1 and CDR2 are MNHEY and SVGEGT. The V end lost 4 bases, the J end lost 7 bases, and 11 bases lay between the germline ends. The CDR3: CASSFPGWEQYF. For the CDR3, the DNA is TGTGCCAGCAGTTTTCCAGGTTGGGAGCAGTACTTC.